The T cell receptor beta chain under discussion was sequenced for a study of shared clonotypes between healthy human individuals. Study information: Donor ages ranged 18 to 49 years: a couple of women, a few men.

The CDR3 length is 15 residues. Looked up from germline, CDR1 is SGHRS and CDR2 is YFSETQ. The ends lost 0 bases at V and 4 bases at J; junction bases unmatched: 4. Points from the study as a whole: The study found roughly 5% of naive CD4 clonotypes shared across several donors. Clonotype sharing across donors was expected to vary with sequencing depth.

Sequenced by immunoSEQ multiplex PCR; TCRdb stores in-frame clones only, minus some. Counted here are around 2.1 million clones, approximately 94% occurring once; the ten biggest clones make up 1.5% to 2%. The naive CD8 fraction comprised CD45RO-negative cells positively selected for CCR7 and excluded terminally differentiated effector memory CD45RA+ cells. The study drew all its donors from Caucasian adults living in Nashville, Tennessee. As concerns this clone: The antigen is not known.

The specimen sequenced was naive CD8+ T cells from PBMCs. The clonotype was recovered from a man aged 18 to 35 in good health. Some clones in this sample may be carry-over from other donors' samples. The rearrangement uses TRBV5-1 and TRBJ2-7, with 10 bases aligning to TRBD1. CDR3 protein: CASSLGAGQGYEQYF. The CDR3 coding sequence is TGCGCCAGCAGCTTGGGTGCGGGACAGGGGTACGAGCAGTACTTC. Based on the CDR3 plus reference TRBV5-1 and TRBJ2-7, the full variable domain is KAGVTQTPRYLIKTRGQQVTLSCSPISGHRSVSWYQQTPGQGLQFLFEYFSETQRNKGNFPGRFSGRQFSNSRSEMNVSTLELGDSALYLCASSLGAGQGYEQYFGPGTRLTVT.